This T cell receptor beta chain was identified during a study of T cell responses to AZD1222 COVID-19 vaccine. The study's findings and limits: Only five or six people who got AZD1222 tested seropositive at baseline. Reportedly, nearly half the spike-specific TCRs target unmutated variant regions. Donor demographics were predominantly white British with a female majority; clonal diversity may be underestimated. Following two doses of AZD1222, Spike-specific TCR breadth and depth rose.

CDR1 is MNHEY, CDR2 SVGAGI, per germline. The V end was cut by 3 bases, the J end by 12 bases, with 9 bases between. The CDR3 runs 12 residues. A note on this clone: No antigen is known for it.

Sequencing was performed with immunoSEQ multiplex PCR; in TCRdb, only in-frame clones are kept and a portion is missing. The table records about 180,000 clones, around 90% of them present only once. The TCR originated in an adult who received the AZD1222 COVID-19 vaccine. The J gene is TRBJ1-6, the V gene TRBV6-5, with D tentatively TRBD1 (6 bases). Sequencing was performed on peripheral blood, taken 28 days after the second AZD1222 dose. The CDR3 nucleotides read TGTGCCAGCAGTTATGAGGGGGGACCCCTCCACTTT. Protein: CASSYEGGPLHF.